This T cell receptor beta chain was found in a study of blood T cell repertoires in COVID-19 (dated by TCRdb to 2019 to 2021). About the investigation overall: Collaborator samples came from the United States, Italy and Spain and covered acute and convalescent phases of COVID-19. The repertoires were released in a freely available public database meant as a resource for research on the immune response to SARS-CoV-2. The dataset comprised deeply sampled blood TCRbeta repertoires from subjects exposed to, actively infected with, or recovered from COVID-19. The samples were drawn from two sources: the first 160 participants of the ongoing ImmuneRACE study, and 1,200 or so subjects contributed by 6 global collaborators. The prospective study material was composed of cDNA or gDNA derived from T cells, B-cell-depleted T cells, or PBMCs. A de-identified subject ID, COVID-19 status, age in years and sex were almost always included in the sample metadata. HLA class I and class II types, where available, came from metadata supplied by the sample provider rather than from assay-based typing. On the study overall, not on this receptor specifically: The amount of clinical and demographic metadata varied by source and participant and was provided uncurated.

CDR1 and CDR2 were assigned from the germline V gene as SQVTM and ANQGSEA. From V the trimming removes 0 bases and from J it removes 7 bases, while the gene matches leave 7 bases of the junction unaccounted for. The CDR3 measures 14 amino acids from cysteine to phenylalanine. Only the CDR3 DNA is retained, 42 bases long and in frame from the first base. Points on this clone: Its antigen is unknown. No base-level quality is on record; no much larger clone is a single base apart.

In the prospective study, participants were 18 to 89 years old, resided in around 25 geographic areas of the United States, and were enrolled through a virtual design. In the prospective study, participants were assigned to cohorts based on the clinical history participants reported in a screening survey and a study questionnaire. Exposed participants had been in contact, within 2 weeks of entering the study, with a person who had a PCR-confirmed or clinician-diagnosed case of COVID-19. Mobile phlebotomists in the prospective study collected whole blood, serum and a nasopharyngeal or oropharyngeal swab from every participant. Over a roughly two-month period, participants in the prospective study had the option of providing additional blood draws and questionnaires. Before DNA extraction, blood samples from the prospective study were shipped at room temperature or frozen. The immunoSEQ Assay, a bias-controlled multiplex PCR, was used to amplify TCRbeta CDR3 regions from genomic DNA. As for the authors' bioinformatics: The number of nucleated cells in each sample was estimated by amplification of reference gene primers within the assay. To quantify the absolute abundance of each unique TCRbeta CDR3 rearrangement, sequence reads were collapsed and filtered. For each sample, productive Simpson clonality was calculated as the square root of Simpson's diversity index across productive rearrangements. TCRdb obtained this table from immuneACCESS and retained in-frame rearrangements with V and J assigned. These tables miss some clones; where compared with another copy, unresolved V genes account for less than half of the shortfall, and the remainder is unexplained. V, J and clone size reflect that table, while D and trimming were determined from the DNA. The sample table holds 200,000 or so clones, of which under 90% were seen once. The leading ten clones occupy more than 4.5% of the sample.

The chain employs TRBV29-1 and TRBJ1-2, with 8 middle bases fitting TRBD1. Sequencing input: PBMCs or T cells enriched from blood (not recorded which). This TCR was recovered from a woman in her forties or fifties who had been exposed to COVID-19. The sequenced DNA is TGCAGCGTTGAAGATCGGCAGGGGGCTCGTGGCTACACCTTC. This yields the protein CSVEDRQGARGYTF.